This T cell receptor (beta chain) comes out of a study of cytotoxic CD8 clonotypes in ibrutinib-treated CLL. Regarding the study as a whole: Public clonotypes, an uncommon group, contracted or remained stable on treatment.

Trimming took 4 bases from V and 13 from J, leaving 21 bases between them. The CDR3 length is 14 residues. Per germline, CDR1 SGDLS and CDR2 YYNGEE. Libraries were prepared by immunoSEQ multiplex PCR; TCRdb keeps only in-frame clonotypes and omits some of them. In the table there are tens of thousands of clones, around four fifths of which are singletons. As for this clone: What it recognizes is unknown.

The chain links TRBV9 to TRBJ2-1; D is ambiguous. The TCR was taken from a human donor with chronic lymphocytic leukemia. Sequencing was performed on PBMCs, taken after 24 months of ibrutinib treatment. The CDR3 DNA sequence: TGTGCCAGCAGCCTGGATCTTGCGGCGCGCAGTCAGTTCTTC. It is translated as CASSLDLAARSQFF.